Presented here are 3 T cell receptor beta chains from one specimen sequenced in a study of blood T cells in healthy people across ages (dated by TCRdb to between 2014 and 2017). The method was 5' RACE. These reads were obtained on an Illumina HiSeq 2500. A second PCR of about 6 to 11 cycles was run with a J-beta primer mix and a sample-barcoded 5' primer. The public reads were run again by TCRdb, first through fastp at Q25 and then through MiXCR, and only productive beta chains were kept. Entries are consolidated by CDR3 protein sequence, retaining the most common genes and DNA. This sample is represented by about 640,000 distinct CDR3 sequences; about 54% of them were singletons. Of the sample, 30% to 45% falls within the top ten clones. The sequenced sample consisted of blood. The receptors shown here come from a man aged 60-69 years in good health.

This CDR3 is CASKQPGQGDGYTF. The DNA for the CDR3 is TGTGCCAGCAAACAACCGGGACAGGGAGATGGCTACACCTTC. The rearrangement uses TRBV6-5 and TRBJ1-2; 9 nucleotides match TRBD1. In germline, CDR1 is MNHEY, CDR2 SVGAGI. Trimming cost V 7 bases and J 6 bases; bases outside gene matches: 9. This CDR3 spans 14 amino acids.

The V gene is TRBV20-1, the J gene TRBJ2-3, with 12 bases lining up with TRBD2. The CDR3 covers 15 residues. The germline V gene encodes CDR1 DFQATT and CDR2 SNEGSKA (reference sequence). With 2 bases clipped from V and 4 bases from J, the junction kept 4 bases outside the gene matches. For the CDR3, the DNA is TGCAGTGCTAGAATCACTAGCGGGGGGTCAGATACGCAGTATTTT. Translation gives CSARITSGGSDTQYF.

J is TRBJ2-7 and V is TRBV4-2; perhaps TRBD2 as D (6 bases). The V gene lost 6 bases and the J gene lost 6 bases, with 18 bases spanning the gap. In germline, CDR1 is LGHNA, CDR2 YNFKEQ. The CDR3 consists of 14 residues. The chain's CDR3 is CASSTGEDSSEQYF. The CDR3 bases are TGTGCCAGCAGTACGGGGGAGGACTCTAGCGAGCAGTACTTC.